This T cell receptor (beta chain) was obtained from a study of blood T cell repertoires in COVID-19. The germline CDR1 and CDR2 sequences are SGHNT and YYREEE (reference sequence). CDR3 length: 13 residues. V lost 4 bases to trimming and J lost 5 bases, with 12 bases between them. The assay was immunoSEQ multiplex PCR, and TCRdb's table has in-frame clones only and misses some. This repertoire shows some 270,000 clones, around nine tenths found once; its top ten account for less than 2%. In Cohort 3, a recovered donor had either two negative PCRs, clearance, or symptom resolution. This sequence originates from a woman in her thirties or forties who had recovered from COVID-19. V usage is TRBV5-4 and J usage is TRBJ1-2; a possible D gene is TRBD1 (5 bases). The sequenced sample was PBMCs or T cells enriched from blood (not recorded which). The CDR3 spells CASSVGEAYGYTF. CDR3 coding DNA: TGTGCCAGCAGCGTAGGGGAGGCGTATGGCTACACCTTC.